Listed below are T cell receptor beta chains from one sample, sequenced in a study of cytomegalovirus exposure and HLA in healthy donors. Sequencing used immunoSEQ multiplex PCR; TCRdb keeps in-frame clones, though not all of them. The sample yields about 43,000 clones, approximately 90% seen once. The sample comprised PBMCs. The receptors originated from a man aged 18 to 30 in good health and CMV-seronegative. The CDR3 runs from the conserved cysteine through the conserved F or W. D genes are given only for firm matches. Not all rows give a size; the values are once, few, many and, for expanded clones, a class.

NA,TRBV2,NA,TRBJ1-4,TGTGCCAGCAGTGATAAAGGGTGGGAGGAAAAACTGTTTTTT,CASSDKGWEEKLFF
NA,TRBV19,NA,TRBJ2-2,TGTGCCAGTAGTATGGGGGTACTAGCAATCCCCAGCCGTTTCACCGGGGAGCTGTTTTTT,CASSMGVLAIPSRFTGELFF
NA,TRBV6-1,NA,TRBJ2-3,TGTGCCAGCAGGGCCCTGTACAGAGCAGATACGCAGTATTTT,CASRALYRADTQYF
NA,TRBV5-6,TRBD1,TRBJ2-5,TGTGCCAGCAGCCTGGGACAGGGGGCCGTGGAGACCCAGTACTTC,CASSLGQGAVETQYF
once,TRBV6-1,NA,TRBJ2-7,TGTGCCAGCACCGCGACCCTCCAGGCCTACGAGCAGTACTTC,CASTATLQAYEQYF
NA,TRBV5-1,NA,TRBJ1-2,TGCGCCAGCAGCTTTGACAGTACCATCTATGGCTACACCTTC,CASSFDSTIYGYTF
NA,TRBV19,TRBD1,TRBJ1-1,TGTGCCAGTAGTATCGTGGGAGGCAGGGGGGCTATGAACACTGAAGCTTTCTTT,CASSIVGGRGAMNTEAFF
NA,TRBV2,NA,TRBJ1-2,TGTGCCAGCAGTGAACCTAGGACGAGGGTGGGCTATGGCTACACCTTC,CASSEPRTRVGYGYTF
NA,TRBV11-3,TRBD2,TRBJ2-1,TGTGCCAGCAGCCCCGGGGGGGTCAGCTCCTACAATGAGCAGTTCTTC,CASSPGGVSSYNEQFF
NA,TRBV28,TRBD2,TRBJ2-5,TGTGCCAGCAGTCCCCAAGGTAGCGGGACTCGCTTCCAAGAGACCCAGTACTTC,CASSPQGSGTRFQETQYF
NA,TRBV7-6,NA,TRBJ2-1,TGTGCCAGCAGCCAGGAAAGGGGAAGCTCCTACAATGAGCAGTTCTTC,CASSQERGSSYNEQFF